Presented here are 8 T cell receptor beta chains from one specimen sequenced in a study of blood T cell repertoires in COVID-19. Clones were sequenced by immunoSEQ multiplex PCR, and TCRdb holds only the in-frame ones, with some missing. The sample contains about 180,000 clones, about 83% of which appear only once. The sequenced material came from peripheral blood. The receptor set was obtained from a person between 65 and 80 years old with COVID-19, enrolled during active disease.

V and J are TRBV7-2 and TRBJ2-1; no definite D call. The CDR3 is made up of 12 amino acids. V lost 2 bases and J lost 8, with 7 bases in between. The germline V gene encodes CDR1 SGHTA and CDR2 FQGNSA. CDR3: CTSSLLRYEQFF. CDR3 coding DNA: TGTACCAGCAGCTTACTCAGGTATGAGCAGTTCTTC.

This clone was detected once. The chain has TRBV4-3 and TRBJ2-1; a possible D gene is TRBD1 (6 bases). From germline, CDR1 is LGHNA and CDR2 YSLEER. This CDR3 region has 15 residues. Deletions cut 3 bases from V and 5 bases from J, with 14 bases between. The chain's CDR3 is CASSQMGQPNNEQFF. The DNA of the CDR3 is TGCGCCAGCAGCCAGATGGGACAACCCAACAATGAGCAGTTCTTC.

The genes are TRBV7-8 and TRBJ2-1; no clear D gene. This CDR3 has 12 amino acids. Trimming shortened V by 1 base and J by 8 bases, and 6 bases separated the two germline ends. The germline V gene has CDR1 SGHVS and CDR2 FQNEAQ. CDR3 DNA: TGTGCCAGCAGCTTAGGAGGCTATGAGCAGTTCTTC. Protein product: CASSLGGYEQFF.

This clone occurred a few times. CDR3 region: CASSFIPGRSYYGYTF. The DNA for the CDR3 is TGTGCCAGCAGTTTCATCCCCGGCAGGTCTTACTATGGCTACACCTTC. The chain couples TRBV6-6 to TRBJ1-2, with unresolved D. With 4 bases removed from V and 3 bases from J, the gap between germline ends came to 18 bases. The CDR3 runs 16 residues. Germline CDR1 reads MNHNY; CDR2 reads SVGAGI (reference sequence).

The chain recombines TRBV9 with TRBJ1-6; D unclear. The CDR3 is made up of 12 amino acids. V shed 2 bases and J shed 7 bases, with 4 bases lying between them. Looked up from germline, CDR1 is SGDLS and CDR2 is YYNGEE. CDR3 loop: CASSVGNSPLHF. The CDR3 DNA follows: TGTGCCAGCAGCGTCGGGAATTCACCCCTCCACTTT.

The CDR3 loop reads CASSREGAGSTEAFF. The CDR3 nucleotides read TGTGCCAGCAGCCGGGAGGGGGCGGGGAGCACTGAAGCTTTCTTT. The chain employs TRBV7-3 and TRBJ1-1, with 7 bases aligning to TRBD1. The V and J ends lost 5 bases and 4 bases, in that order; junction bases with no gene match: 10. The CDR3 is 15 amino acids. Germline V lookup: CDR1 SGHTA, CDR2 FQGTGA.

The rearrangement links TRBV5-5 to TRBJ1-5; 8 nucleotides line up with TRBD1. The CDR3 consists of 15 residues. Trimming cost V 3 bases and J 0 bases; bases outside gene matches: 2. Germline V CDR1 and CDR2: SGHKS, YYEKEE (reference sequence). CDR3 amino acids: CASSWTGNSNQPQHF. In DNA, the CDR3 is TGTGCCAGCAGCTGGACAGGGAATAGCAATCAGCCCCAGCATTTT.

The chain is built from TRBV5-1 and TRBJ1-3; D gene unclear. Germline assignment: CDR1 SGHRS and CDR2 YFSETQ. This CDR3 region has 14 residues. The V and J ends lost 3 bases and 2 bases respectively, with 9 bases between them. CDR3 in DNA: TGCGCCAGCAGCTCGGGTTCAGCTGGAAACACCATATATTTT. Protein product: CASSSGSAGNTIYF. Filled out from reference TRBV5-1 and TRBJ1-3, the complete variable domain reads KAGVTQTPRYLIKTRGQQVTLSCSPISGHRSVSWYQQTPGQGLQFLFEYFSETQRNKGNFPGRFSGRQFSNSRSEMNVSTLELGDSALYLCASSSGSAGNTIYFGEGSWLTVV.